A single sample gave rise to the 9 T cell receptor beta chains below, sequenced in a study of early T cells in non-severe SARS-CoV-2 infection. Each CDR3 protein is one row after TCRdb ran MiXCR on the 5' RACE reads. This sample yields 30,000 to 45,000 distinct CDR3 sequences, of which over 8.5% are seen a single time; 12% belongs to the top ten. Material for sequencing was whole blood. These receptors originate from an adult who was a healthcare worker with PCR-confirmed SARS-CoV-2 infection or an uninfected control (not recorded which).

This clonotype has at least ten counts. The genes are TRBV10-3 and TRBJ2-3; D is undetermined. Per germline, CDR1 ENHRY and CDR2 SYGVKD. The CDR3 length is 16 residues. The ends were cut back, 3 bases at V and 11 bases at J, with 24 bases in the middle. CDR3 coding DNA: TGTGCCATCAGTGAACCGACTTCCCGAGCCCCTGGGGTGCAGTATTTT. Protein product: CAISEPTSRAPGVQYF.

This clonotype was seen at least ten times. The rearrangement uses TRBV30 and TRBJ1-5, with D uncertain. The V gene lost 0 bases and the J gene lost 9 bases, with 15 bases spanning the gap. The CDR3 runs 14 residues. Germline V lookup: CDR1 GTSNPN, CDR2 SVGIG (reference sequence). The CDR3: CAWSVASGLVPQHF. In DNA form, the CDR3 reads TGTGCCTGGAGTGTGGCGTCGGGGTTGGTGCCCCAGCATTTT. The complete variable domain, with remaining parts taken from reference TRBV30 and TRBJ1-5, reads SQTIHQWPATLVQPVGSPLSLECTVEGTSNPNLYWYRQAAGRGLQLLFYSVGIGQISSEVPQNLSASRPQDRQFILSSKKLLLSDSGFYLCAWSVASGLVPQHFGDGTRLSIL.

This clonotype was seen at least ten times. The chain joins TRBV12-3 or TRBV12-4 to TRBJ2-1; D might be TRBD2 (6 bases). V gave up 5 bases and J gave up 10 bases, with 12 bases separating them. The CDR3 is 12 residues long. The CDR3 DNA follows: TGTGCCAGCAGTCCCGGAGGGTGGGAGCAGTTCTTC. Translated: CASSPGGWEQFF.

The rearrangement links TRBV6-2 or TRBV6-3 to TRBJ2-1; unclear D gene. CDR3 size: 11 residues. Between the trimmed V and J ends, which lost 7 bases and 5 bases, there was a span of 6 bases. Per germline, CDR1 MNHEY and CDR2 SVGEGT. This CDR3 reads CASTRDNEQFF. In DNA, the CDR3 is TGTGCCAGCACCCGAGACAATGAGCAGTTCTTC.

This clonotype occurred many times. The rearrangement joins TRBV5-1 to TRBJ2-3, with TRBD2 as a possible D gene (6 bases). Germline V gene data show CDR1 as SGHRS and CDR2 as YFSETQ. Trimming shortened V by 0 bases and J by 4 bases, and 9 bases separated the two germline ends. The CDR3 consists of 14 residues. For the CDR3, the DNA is TGCGCCAGCAGCTTGGCCGGGAGTTCAGATACGCAGTATTTT. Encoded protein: CASSLAGSSDTQYF.

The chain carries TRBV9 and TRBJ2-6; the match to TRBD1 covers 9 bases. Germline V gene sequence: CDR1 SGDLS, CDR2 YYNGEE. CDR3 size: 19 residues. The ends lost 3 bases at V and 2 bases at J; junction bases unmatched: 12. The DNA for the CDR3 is TGTGCCAGCAGCGCAACCTCCGGACAGGGGACACCTGGGGCCAACGTCCTGACTTTC. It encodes CASSATSGQGTPGANVLTF.

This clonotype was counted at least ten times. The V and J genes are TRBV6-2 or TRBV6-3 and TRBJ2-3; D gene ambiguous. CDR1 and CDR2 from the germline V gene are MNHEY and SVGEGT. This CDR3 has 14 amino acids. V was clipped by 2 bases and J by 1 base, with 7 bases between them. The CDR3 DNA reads TGTGCCAGCAGTTACAACCGAGGCACAGATACGCAGTATTTT. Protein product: CASSYNRGTDTQYF.

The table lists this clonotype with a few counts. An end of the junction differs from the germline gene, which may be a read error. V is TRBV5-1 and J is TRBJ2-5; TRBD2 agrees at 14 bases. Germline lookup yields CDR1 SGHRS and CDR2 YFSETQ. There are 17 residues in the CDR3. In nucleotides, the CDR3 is TGCGCCAGCACCCTCCGCGGACTAGCGGGGGGTCAAGAGACCCAGCACTTC. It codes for CASTLRGLAGGQETQHF.

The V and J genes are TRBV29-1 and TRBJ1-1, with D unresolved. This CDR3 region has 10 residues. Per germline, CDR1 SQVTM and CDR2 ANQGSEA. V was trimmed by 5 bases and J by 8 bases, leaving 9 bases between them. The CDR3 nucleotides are TGCAGCGTTCACAGTAGGGAAGCTTTCTTT. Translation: CSVHSREAFF.